This TCR beta chain was observed in a study of cytomegalovirus exposure and HLA in healthy donors. Points from the study as a whole: Later on, an analysis showed TCR association rates differing by HLA locus, with DRB1 the most and HLA-C the fewest. The productive fraction for most TCR beta V segments was about 87% or about 30% in an earlier analysis.

The CDR3 has 15 amino acids. V lost 4 bases and J lost 4; bases outside the gene matches: 7. Per germline, CDR1 SGDLS and CDR2 YYNGEE. PCR used 60 Vbeta primers and 13 Jbeta primers. The data were produced by immunoSEQ multiplex PCR, yet TCRdb's version contains in-frame clones alone and is incomplete. Counted here are some 110,000 clones, around 75% occurring once; the ten biggest clones make up 2.5% to 3.5%. About this clone: Its antigen is undetermined.

Each donor was nominally healthy when sampled (though unrecorded immune exposures were likely). This TCR came from a male donor in good health and CMV-seropositive. The chain couples TRBV9 to TRBJ2-1; 8 bases match TRBD1. Sequenced: PBMCs. This CDR3 is CASSPRDRSYNEQFF. The CDR3 coding sequence is TGTGCCAGCAGCCCTCGGGACAGGTCTTACAATGAGCAGTTCTTC.